Presented here are 20 T cell receptor beta chains from one specimen sequenced in a study of blood T cell repertoires in COVID-19. Sequencing was performed with immunoSEQ multiplex PCR; in TCRdb, only in-frame clones are kept and a portion is missing. The sample has about 50,000 clones, over 65% seen once. Sequenced material: peripheral blood. These receptors all come from an older woman with acute or convalescent COVID-19.

The chain couples TRBV19 to TRBJ2-3; D gene uncertain. CDR1 and CDR2 from the germline V gene are LNHDA and SQIVND (reference sequence). V dropped 4 bases and J dropped 2 bases, with 7 bases sitting between them. The CDR3 loop spans 13 amino acids. CDR3 amino acids: CASSSDFTDTQYF. For the CDR3, the DNA is TGTGCCAGTAGTAGCGACTTCACAGATACGCAGTATTTT.

CDR3 DNA sequence: TGTGCCAGCAGCTTAGTGCGGCTAGCGGGAGTGTTCTTC. This translates into CASSLVRLAGVFF. V usage is TRBV11-2 and J usage is TRBJ2-1; 10 bases fit TRBD2. This CDR3 region has 13 residues. V was clipped by 1 base and J by 15 bases; unmatched bases: 6. CDR1 and CDR2 (germline): SGHAT, FQNNGV. Complete variable domain (other parts from reference TRBV11-2 and TRBJ2-1): EAGVAQSPRYKIIEKRQSVAFWCNPISGHATLYWYQQILGQGPKLLIQFQNNGVVDDSQLPKDRFSAERLKGVDSTLKIQPAKLEDSAVYLCASSLVRLAGVFFGPGTRLTVL.

J is TRBJ1-3 and V is TRBV19, with a tentative D call TRBD1 (6 bases). Trimming cost V 4 bases and J 2 bases, with 9 bases left between them. The CDR3 extends over 14 amino acids. Per germline, CDR1 LNHDA and CDR2 SQIVND (reference sequence). The DNA for the CDR3 is TGTGCCAGTAGTAAACAGGGCGCTGGAAACACCATATATTTT. Encoded protein: CASSKQGAGNTIYF.

The chain uses TRBV5-1 and TRBJ2-3; 11 bases are shared with TRBD2. The length of the CDR3 is 16 residues. The germline V gene encodes CDR1 SGHRS and CDR2 YFSETQ. V shed 2 bases, J shed 5 bases, and the junction held 7 bases outside the gene matches. The CDR3 DNA is TGCGCCAGCAGCTTAAAACTAGCGGGAGTCGGAGATACGCAGTATTTT. It specifies CASSLKLAGVGDTQYF.

CDR3 in amino acids: CASNQPGLAGEQYF. For the CDR3, the DNA is TGTGCCAGTAACCAACCGGGACTAGCTGGTGAGCAGTACTTC. V gene TRBV19 combines with J gene TRBJ2-7, with TRBD2 matching over 9 bases. The CDR3 totals 14 residues. Germline V gene lookup returns CDR1 LNHDA and CDR2 SQIVND (reference sequence). With V trimmed by 7 bases and J by 7 bases, 11 bases remained unmatched.

This sequence joins TRBV7-3 and TRBJ2-7; D is possibly TRBD1 (6 bases). Trimming took 4 bases from V and 0 from J, leaving 7 bases between them. The CDR3 consists of 13 residues. Germline-derived CDR1 and CDR2 are SGHTA and FQGTGA. The CDR3 loop reads CASSYRDSYEQYF. Here the CDR3 DNA reads TGTGCCAGCAGCTACAGGGACTCCTACGAGCAGTACTTC.

This chain links TRBV11-2 with TRBJ2-1; 10 nucleotides agree with TRBD2. Germline CDR1 is SGHAT and CDR2 is FQNNGV. CDR3 length: 16 amino acids. With V trimmed by 4 bases and J by 2 bases, 5 bases remained unmatched. The CDR3 coding sequence is TGTGCCAGCAGCTCACCTAGCGGGGGAACCTACAATGAGCAGTTCTTC. Translation gives CASSSPSGGTYNEQFF.

The CDR3 protein is CASSQTGVGFEAFF. The CDR3 DNA reads as TGTGCCAGCAGTCAGACGGGGGTGGGGTTTGAAGCTTTCTTT. The genes are TRBV27 and TRBJ1-1; D perhaps matches TRBD1 (5 bases). The CDR3 has 14 amino acids. V was pared by 5 bases and J by 7 bases, with 17 bases between. The germline gives CDR1 MNHEY, CDR2 SMNVEV (reference sequence).

The rearrangement uses TRBV9 and TRBJ1-1; D gene ambiguous. Germline V lookup: CDR1 SGDLS, CDR2 YYNGEE. V was cut by 4 bases and J by 1 base, with 17 bases left in between. The CDR3 spans 16 residues. The CDR3 here is CASSPRHSGRNTEAFF. The CDR3, as DNA: TGTGCCAGCAGCCCGCGTCATTCGGGGAGGAACACTGAAGCTTTCTTT.

The chain couples TRBV7-8 to TRBJ1-6, with D perhaps TRBD1 (6 bases). The CDR3 is 14 residues long. Germline-derived CDR1 and CDR2 are SGHVS and FQNEAQ. Trimming removed 5 bases at V and 10 bases at J, with 15 bases between. The CDR3 nucleotides are TGTGCCAGCAGCCTACAGGAGGGGGGGTCACCCCTCCACTTT. It codes for CASSLQEGGSPLHF.

V is TRBV7-3 and J is TRBJ1-6; D may be TRBD1 (6 bases). Germline assignment: CDR1 SGHTA and CDR2 FQGTGA. V was clipped by 1 base and J by 5 bases, with 15 bases between them. The CDR3 spans 17 residues. The CDR3 sequence is CASSLSPAGENNSPLHF. The DNA for the CDR3 is TGTGCCAGCAGCTTAAGTCCCGCAGGGGAGAATAATTCACCCCTCCACTTT.

The rearrangement joins TRBV6-5 to TRBJ1-4, with 7 bases aligning to TRBD1. From germline, CDR1 is MNHEY and CDR2 SVGAGI. V shed 0 bases, J shed 9 bases, and the junction held 4 bases outside the gene matches. This CDR3 is 14 amino acids long. As DNA, the CDR3 is TGTGCCAGCAGTTACTCGACGGACAGGCAAAAACTGTTTTTT. Translated, it gives CASSYSTDRQKLFF.

In the case of this clone: This specimen includes other DNA sequences encoding the same CDR3. The chain employs TRBV4-1 and TRBJ1-1, with D hard to call. V lost 0 bases to trimming and J lost 1 base, with 6 bases between them. Per the germline V gene, CDR1 is MGHRA and CDR2 is YSYEKL. This CDR3 comprises 14 residues. The CDR3 sequence: CASSQDPGNTEAFF. The CDR3 nucleotides read TGCGCCAGCAGCCAAGATCCAGGGAACACTGAAGCTTTCTTT.

This rearrangement joins TRBV4-2 to TRBJ2-2, with D perhaps matching TRBD1 (5 bases). Per the germline V gene, CDR1 is LGHNA and CDR2 is YNFKEQ. Trimming left V 4 bases short and J 6 bases short, with 9 bases between. The CDR3 is 13 amino acids. This CDR3 is CASSPQGSGELFF. The CDR3 DNA follows: TGTGCCAGCAGCCCCCAGGGATCCGGGGAGCTGTTTTTT.

The V and J genes are TRBV5-1 and TRBJ2-7; 8 positions agree with TRBD1. The CDR3 has 15 amino acids. Looked up from germline, CDR1 is SGHRS and CDR2 is YFSETQ. J gave up 3 bases and V 1 base, and 6 bases lay outside the gene matches. The DNA of the CDR3 is TGCGCCAGCAGCTTGACGACAGGGGCTGACTACGAGCAGTACTTC. It is translated as CASSLTTGADYEQYF.

In its sample, this clone was seen once. The chain carries TRBV7-9 and TRBJ1-5, with no clear D. There are 14 residues in the CDR3. Per the germline V gene, CDR1 is SEHNR and CDR2 is FQNEAQ (reference sequence). Deletions cut 5 bases from V and 2 bases from J, with 10 bases between. Here the CDR3 reads CASSNGGGNQPQHF. The DNA for the CDR3 is TGTGCCAGCAGCAACGGAGGCGGCAATCAGCCCCAGCATTTT.

The chain has TRBV18 and TRBJ2-7; no reliable D call. The V end was cut by 0 bases, the J end by 4 bases, with 7 bases between. This CDR3 is 13 amino acids long. Germline loops: CDR1 KGHSH, CDR2 LQKENI. The CDR3 DNA sequence: TGTGCCAGCTCACCACCGGCCAGTTACGAGCAGTACTTC. The encoded protein is CASSPPASYEQYF.

V and J are TRBV4-1 and TRBJ1-5; D not resolved. The CDR3 totals 13 residues. Germline V gene lookup returns CDR1 MGHRA and CDR2 YSYEKL. The V end lost 3 bases, the J end lost 0 bases, and 3 bases lay between the germline ends. CDR3 region: CASSQYSNQPQHF. CDR3 coding DNA: TGCGCCAGCAGCCAGTATAGCAATCAGCCCCAGCATTTT.

This chain uses TRBV10-3 with TRBJ1-1; 8 positions match TRBD1. The V gene end was trimmed by 5 bases and the J gene end by 3 bases; junction bases not matched to a gene: 5. The CDR3 covers 14 residues. The germline V gene encodes CDR1 ENHRY and CDR2 SYGVKD. Here the CDR3 DNA reads TGTGCCATCAGTAAGACAGGGGAGGACACTGAAGCTTTCTTT. Its protein is CAISKTGEDTEAFF.

The chain uses TRBV7-2 and TRBJ2-3, with D possibly TRBD2 on 6 matching bases. Germline V gene sequence: CDR1 SGHTA, CDR2 FQGNSA. This CDR3 is built from 13 residues. V was trimmed by 5 bases and J by 3 bases, leaving 9 bases between them. CDR3 protein: CASSRTITDTQYF. The CDR3 DNA is TGTGCCAGCAGCCGGACTATTACAGATACGCAGTATTTT.